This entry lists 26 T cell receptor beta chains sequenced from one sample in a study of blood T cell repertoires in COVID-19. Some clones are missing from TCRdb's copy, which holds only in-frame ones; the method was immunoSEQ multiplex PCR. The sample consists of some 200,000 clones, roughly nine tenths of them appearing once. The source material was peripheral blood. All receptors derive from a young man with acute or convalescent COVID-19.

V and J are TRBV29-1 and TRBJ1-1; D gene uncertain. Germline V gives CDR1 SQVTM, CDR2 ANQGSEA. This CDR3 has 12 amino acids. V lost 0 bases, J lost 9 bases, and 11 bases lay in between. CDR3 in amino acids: CSVEETPRKAFF. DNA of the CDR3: TGCAGCGTTGAAGAGACACCGCGCAAAGCTTTCTTT.

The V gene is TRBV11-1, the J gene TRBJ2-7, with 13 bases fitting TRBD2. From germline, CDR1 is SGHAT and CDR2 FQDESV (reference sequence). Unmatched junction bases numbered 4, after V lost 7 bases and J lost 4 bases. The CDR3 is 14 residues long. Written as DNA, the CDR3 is TGTGCCAGCACCCTGACTAGCGGGAGGTACGAGCAGTACTTC. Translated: CASTLTSGRYEQYF.

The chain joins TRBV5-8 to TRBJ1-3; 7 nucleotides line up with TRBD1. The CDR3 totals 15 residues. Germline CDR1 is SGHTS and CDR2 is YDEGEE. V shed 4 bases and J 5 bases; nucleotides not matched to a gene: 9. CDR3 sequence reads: CASSPRQGLRNTIYF. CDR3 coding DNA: TGTGCCAGCAGCCCAAGACAGGGTCTCAGAAACACCATATATTTT. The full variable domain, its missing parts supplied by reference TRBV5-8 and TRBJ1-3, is EAGVTQSPTHLIKTRGQQATLRCSPISGHTSVYWYQQALGLGLQFLLWYDEGEERNRGNFPPRFSGRQFPNYSSELNVNALELEDSALYLCASSPRQGLRNTIYFGEGSWLTVV.

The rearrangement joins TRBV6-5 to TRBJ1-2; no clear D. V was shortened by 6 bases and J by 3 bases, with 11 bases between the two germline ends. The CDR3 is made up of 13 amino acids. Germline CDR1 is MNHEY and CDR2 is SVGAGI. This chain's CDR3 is CASSPRDYYGYTF. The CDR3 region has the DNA TGTGCCAGCAGCCCCCGCGACTACTATGGCTACACCTTC.

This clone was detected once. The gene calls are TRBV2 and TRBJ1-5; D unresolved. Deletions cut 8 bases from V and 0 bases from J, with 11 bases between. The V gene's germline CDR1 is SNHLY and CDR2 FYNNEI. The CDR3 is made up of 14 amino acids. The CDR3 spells CASQFMNSNQPQHF. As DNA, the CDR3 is TGTGCCAGCCAGTTCATGAATAGCAATCAGCCCCAGCATTTT.

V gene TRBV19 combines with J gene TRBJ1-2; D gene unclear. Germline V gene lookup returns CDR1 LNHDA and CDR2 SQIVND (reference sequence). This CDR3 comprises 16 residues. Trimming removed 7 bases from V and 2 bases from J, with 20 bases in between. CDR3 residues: CASTTPLAGANYGYTF. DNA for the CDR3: TGTGCCAGTACTACCCCTCTGGCAGGCGCGAACTATGGCTACACCTTC.

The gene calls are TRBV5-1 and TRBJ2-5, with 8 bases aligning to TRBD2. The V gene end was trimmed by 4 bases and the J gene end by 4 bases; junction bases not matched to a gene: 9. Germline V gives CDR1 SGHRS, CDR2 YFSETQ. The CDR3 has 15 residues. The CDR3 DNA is TGCGCCAGCAGCGAGAGACCGGGACTAGGAGAGACCCAGTACTTC. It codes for CASSERPGLGETQYF.

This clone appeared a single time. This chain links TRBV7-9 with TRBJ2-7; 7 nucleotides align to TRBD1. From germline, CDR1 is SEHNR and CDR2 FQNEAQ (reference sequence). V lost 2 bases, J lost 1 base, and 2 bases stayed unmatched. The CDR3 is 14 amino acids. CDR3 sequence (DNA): TGTGCCAGCAGCTTAATGGGACAGTCCTACGAGCAGTACTTC. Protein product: CASSLMGQSYEQYF.

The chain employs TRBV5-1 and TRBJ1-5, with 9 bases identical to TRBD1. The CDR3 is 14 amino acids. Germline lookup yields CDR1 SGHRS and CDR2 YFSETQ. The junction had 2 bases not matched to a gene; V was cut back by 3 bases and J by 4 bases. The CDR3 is CASSSGQGNQPQHF. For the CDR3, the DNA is TGCGCCAGCAGCTCCGGACAGGGGAATCAGCCCCAGCATTTT.

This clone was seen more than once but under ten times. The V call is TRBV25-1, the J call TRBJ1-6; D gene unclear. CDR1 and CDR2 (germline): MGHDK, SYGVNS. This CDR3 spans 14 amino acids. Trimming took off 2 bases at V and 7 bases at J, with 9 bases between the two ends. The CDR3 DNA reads TGTGCCAGCAGTGAAACTAGTCCCAATTCACCCCTCCACTTT. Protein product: CASSETSPNSPLHF.

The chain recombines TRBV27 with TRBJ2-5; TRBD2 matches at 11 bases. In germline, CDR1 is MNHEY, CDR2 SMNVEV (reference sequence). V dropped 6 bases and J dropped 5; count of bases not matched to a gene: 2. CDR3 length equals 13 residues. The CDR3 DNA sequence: TGTGCCAGCAGGGTAGCGGGAGGGGAGACCCAGTACTTC. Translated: CASRVAGGETQYF.

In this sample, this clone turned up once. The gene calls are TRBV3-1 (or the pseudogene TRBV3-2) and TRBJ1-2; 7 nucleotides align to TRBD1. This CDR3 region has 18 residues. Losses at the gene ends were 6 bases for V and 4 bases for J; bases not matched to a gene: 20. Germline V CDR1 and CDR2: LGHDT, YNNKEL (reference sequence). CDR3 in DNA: TGTGCCAGCAGACCACAGGGGACCTCCCGCTCCCCGACCTATGGCTACACCTTC. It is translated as CASRPQGTSRSPTYGYTF.

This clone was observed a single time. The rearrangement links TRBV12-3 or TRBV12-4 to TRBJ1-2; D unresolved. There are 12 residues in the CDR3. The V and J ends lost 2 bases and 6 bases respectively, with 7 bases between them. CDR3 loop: CASSLIPNGYTF. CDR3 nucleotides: TGTGCCAGCAGTTTAATTCCCAATGGCTACACCTTC.

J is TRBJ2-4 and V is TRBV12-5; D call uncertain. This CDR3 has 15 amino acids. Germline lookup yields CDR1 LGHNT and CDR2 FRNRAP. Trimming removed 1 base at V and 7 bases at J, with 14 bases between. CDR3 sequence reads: CASGLGHSSVNIQYF. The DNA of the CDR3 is TGTGCTAGTGGTTTGGGACACAGCAGTGTGAACATTCAGTACTTC. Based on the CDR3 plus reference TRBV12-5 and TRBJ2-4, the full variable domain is DARVTQTPRHKVTEMGQEVTMRCQPILGHNTVFWYRQTMMQGLELLAYFRNRAPLDDSGMPKDRFSAEMPDATLATLKIQPSEPRDSAVYFCASGLGHSSVNIQYFGAGTRLSVL.

Here the CDR3 DNA reads TGTGCCAGCAGCTTATCCCCATTGGGCCCCACGAACACCGGGGAGCTGTTTTTT. Protein: CASSLSPLGPTNTGELFF. The J gene is TRBJ2-2, the V gene TRBV7-3; D is unclear. CDR1 is SGHTA, CDR2 FQGTGA, per germline. Trimming took off 2 bases at V and 0 bases at J, with 16 bases between the two ends. This CDR3 spans 18 amino acids.

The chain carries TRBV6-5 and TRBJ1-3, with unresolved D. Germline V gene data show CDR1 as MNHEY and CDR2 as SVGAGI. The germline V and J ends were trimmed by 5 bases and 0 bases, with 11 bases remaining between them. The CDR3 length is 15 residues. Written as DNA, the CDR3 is TGTGCCAGCAGTCTCAGGCCGCACTCTGGAAACACCATATATTTT. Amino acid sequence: CASSLRPHSGNTIYF.

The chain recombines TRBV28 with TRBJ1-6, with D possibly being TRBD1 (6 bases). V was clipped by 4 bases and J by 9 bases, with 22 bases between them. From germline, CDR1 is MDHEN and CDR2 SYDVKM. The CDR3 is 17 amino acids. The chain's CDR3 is CASSWASGQTVGSPLHF. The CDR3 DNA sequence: TGTGCCAGCAGTTGGGCATCGGGACAAACTGTTGGTTCACCCCTCCACTTT.

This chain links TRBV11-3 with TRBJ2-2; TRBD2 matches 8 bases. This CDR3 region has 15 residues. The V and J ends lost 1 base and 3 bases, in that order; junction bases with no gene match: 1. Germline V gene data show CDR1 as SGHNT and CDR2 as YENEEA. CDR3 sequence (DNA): TGTGCCAGCAGCTTAGCGGGAGGGCACACCGGGGAGCTGTTTTTT. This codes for CASSLAGGHTGELFF.

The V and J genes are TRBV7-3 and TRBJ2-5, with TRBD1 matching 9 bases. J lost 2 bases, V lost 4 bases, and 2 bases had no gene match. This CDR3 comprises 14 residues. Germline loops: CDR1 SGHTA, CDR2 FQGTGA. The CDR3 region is CASSYRGPQETQYF. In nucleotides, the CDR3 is TGTGCCAGCAGCTACAGGGGGCCGCAAGAGACCCAGTACTTC.

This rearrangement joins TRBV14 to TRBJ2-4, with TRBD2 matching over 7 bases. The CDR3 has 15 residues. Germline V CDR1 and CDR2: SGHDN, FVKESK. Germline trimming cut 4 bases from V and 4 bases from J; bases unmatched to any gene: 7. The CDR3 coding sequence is TGTGCCAGCAGCCGGGGCGGGAGCCTTAAAAACATTCAGTACTTC. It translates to CASSRGGSLKNIQYF.

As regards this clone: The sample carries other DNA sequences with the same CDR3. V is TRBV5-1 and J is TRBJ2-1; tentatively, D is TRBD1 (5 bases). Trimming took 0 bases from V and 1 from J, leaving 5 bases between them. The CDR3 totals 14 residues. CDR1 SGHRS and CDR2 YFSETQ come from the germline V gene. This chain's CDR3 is CASSLGQSYNEQFF. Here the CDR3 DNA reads TGCGCCAGCAGCTTGGGACAGTCCTACAATGAGCAGTTCTTC.

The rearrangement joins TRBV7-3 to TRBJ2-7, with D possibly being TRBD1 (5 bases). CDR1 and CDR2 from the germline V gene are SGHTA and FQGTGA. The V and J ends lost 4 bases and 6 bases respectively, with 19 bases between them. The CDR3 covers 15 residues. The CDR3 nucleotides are TGTGCCAGCAGCTCTCGCCAGGGTGGCATCGGCGAGCAGTACTTC. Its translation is CASSSRQGGIGEQYF. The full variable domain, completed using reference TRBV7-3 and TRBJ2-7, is GAGVSQTPSNKVTEKGKYVELRCDPISGHTALYWYRQSLGQGPEFLIYFQGTGAADDSGLPNDRFFAVRPEGSVSTLKIQRTERGDSAVYLCASSSRQGGIGEQYFGPGTRLTVT.

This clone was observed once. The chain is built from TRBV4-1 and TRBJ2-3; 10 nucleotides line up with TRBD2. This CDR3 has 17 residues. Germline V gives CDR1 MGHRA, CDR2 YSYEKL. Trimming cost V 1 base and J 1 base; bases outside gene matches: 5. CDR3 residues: CASSQVLGTSGTDTQYF. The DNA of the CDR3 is TGCGCCAGCAGCCAAGTCCTCGGGACTAGCGGCACAGATACGCAGTATTTT.

CDR3 in DNA: TGTGCAAGTCGCTCCCTAAACGGGAGAGGAAGGCGCTCCTACGAGCAGTACTTC. Translating gives CASRSLNGRGRRSYEQYF. V gene TRBV12-2 combines with J gene TRBJ2-7; the tabulated D call, TRBD2, remains unverified against the DNA. TRBV12-2 is a documented pseudogene. This CDR3 is built from 18 residues.

The CDR3 nucleotides are TGTGCCAGTAGTATAACCAGGGGCCAGGGCTATGGCTACACCTTC. This sequence encodes CASSITRGQGYGYTF. This sequence joins TRBV19 and TRBJ1-2, with D possibly matching TRBD1 (6 bases). CDR1 is LNHDA, CDR2 SQIVND, per germline (reference sequence). CDR3 size: 15 residues. V dropped 2 bases and J dropped 4 bases, with 14 bases sitting between them.

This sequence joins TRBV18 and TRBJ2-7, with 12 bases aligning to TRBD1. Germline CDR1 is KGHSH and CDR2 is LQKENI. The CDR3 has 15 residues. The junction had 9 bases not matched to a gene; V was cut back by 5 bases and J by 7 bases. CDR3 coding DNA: TGTGCCAGCTCATTGCTCGGGACAGGGGGCGGTGAGCAGTACTTC. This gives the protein CASSLLGTGGGEQYF.